These 21 T cell receptor beta chains share one sample of origin, sequenced in a study of blood T cell repertoires in COVID-19 (dated by TCRdb to the early 2020s). To prepare the library, the immunoSEQ multiplex PCR assay was applied. As stored in TCRdb, this immuneACCESS dataset retains in-frame rearrangements with V and J assigned. A fraction of the clones does not appear; measured against another copy, unresolved V genes explain less than half of the discrepancy, and the remainder lacks a known reason. This sample lists fewer than 400,000 clones; roughly 90% were detected once. 2.9% of the sample rests with the top ten. The sample taken for sequencing was peripheral blood. The source is a woman aged 30 to 39 with COVID-19, enrolled during active disease.

The count of this clone is one. Other DNA variants within this sample encode the same CDR3. The V gene is TRBV27, the J gene TRBJ2-1; D unclear. Germline V gives CDR1 MNHEY, CDR2 SMNVEV (reference sequence). This CDR3 has 14 amino acids. Trimming left V 0 bases short and J 3 bases short, with 6 bases between. For the CDR3, the DNA is TGTGCCAGCAGTTTATCTCGCGGCTACAATGAGCAGTTCTTC. Translating it yields CASSLSRGYNEQFF.

The rearrangement uses TRBV5-4 and TRBJ1-1; TRBD1 is a possible D gene (5 bases). This CDR3 has 15 amino acids. CDR1 SGHNT and CDR2 YYREEE come from the germline V gene (reference sequence). V shed 4 bases and J shed 3 bases, with 16 bases lying between them. The CDR3, as DNA: TGTGCCAGCAGCCGGACGGGGGTCGGGGACACTGAAGCTTTCTTT. Its protein is CASSRTGVGDTEAFF.

The chain couples TRBV27 to TRBJ2-7; D gene unclear. V lost 2 bases to trimming and J lost 0 bases, with 11 bases between them. This CDR3 comprises 15 residues. CDR1 and CDR2 from the germline V gene are MNHEY and SMNVEV (reference sequence). CDR3 DNA sequence: TGTGCCAGCAGTTTAAGTTCGCGTGCCTCCTACGAGCAGTACTTC. It codes for CASSLSSRASYEQYF.

The rearrangement uses TRBV5-6 and TRBJ2-3, with 7 bases that match TRBD2. Germline V gene data show CDR1 as SGHDT and CDR2 as YYEEEE. Losses at the gene ends were 5 bases for V and 5 bases for J; bases not matched to a gene: 8. The CDR3 runs 14 residues. The CDR3: CASRSRGTIDTQYF. CDR3 in DNA: TGTGCCAGCAGGTCGCGGGGGACTATAGATACGCAGTATTTT.

CDR3 protein: CSAKLQGEGTEAFF. The CDR3 bases are TGCAGCGCAAAGCTACAGGGAGAGGGCACTGAAGCTTTCTTT. The chain couples TRBV29-1 to TRBJ1-1; D might be TRBD1 (6 bases). CDR3 length: 14 residues. The germline V gene encodes CDR1 SQVTM and CDR2 ANQGSEA. V was trimmed by 7 bases and J by 4 bases, leaving 19 bases between them.

The chain recombines TRBV25-1 with TRBJ1-4; no clear D. Germline values: CDR1 MGHDK, CDR2 SYGVNS. The CDR3 has 15 residues. V gave up 1 base and J gave up 7 bases, with 13 bases separating them. The CDR3 loop reads CASSEWGGIGEKLFF. In DNA, the CDR3 is TGTGCCAGCAGTGAATGGGGAGGGATTGGTGAAAAACTGTTTTTT.

The chain combines TRBV19 with TRBJ1-1; D perhaps matches TRBD1 (5 bases). The V gene lost 9 bases and the J gene lost 5 bases, with 16 bases spanning the gap. The CDR3 spans 13 residues. Germline assignment: CDR1 LNHDA and CDR2 SQIVND (reference sequence). The CDR3 DNA follows: TGTGCCAGCAAGACTACGGGGGGGACTGAAGCTTTCTTT. Translated, it gives CASKTTGGTEAFF.

The CDR3 sequence is CASSIVRTGTGSFHEQYF. Here the CDR3 DNA reads TGTGCCAGTAGTATAGTAAGGACCGGGACAGGGAGTTTCCACGAGCAGTACTTC. The rearrangement joins TRBV19 to TRBJ2-7, with 9 bases aligning to TRBD1. Looked up from germline, CDR1 is LNHDA and CDR2 is SQIVND (reference sequence). V gave up 1 base and J gave up 5 bases; unmatched junction bases: 15. The CDR3 is made up of 18 amino acids.

The chain has TRBV6-2 or TRBV6-3 and TRBJ2-7; 12 bases match TRBD2. The CDR3 is 15 residues long. CDR1 MNHEY and CDR2 SVGEGT come from the germline V gene. Germline trimming cut 6 bases from V and 7 bases from J; bases unmatched to any gene: 10. CDR3 sequence (DNA): TGTGCCAGCAGCCTCCTAGCGGGAGGGCCCCAAGAGCAGTACTTC. Translation gives CASSLLAGGPQEQYF.

The chain combines TRBV12-5 with TRBJ1-1; 9 nucleotides align to TRBD1. The V gene's germline CDR1 is LGHNT and CDR2 FRNRAP. This CDR3 region has 15 residues. V lost 4 bases to trimming and J lost 4 bases; unmatched junction nucleotides: 7. CDR3 sequence: CASGWGQGGATEAFF. CDR3 DNA: TGTGCTAGTGGTTGGGGACAGGGCGGTGCCACTGAAGCTTTCTTT.

This sequence joins TRBV28 and TRBJ2-7, with 9 bases that match TRBD1. V lost 6 bases, J lost 5 bases, and 11 bases stayed unmatched. The length of the CDR3 is 15 residues. Per germline, CDR1 MDHEN and CDR2 SYDVKM. CDR3 amino acids: CASSSDRGIVNEQYF. In nucleotides, the CDR3 is TGTGCCAGCAGCTCGGACAGGGGAATTGTGAACGAGCAGTACTTC.

V usage is TRBV19 and J usage is TRBJ2-2, with D perhaps matching TRBD1 (6 bases). Per the germline V gene, CDR1 is LNHDA and CDR2 is SQIVND (reference sequence). The CDR3 covers 15 residues. The germline V and J ends were trimmed by 3 bases and 2 bases, with 10 bases remaining between them. CDR3 in DNA: TGTGCCAGTAGTATGAGGGACACTAACACCGGGGAGCTGTTTTTT. It yields the protein CASSMRDTNTGELFF.

J is TRBJ1-4 and V is TRBV29-1, with TRBD1 as a possible D gene (6 bases). Trimming shortened V by 4 bases and J by 7 bases, and 22 bases separated the two germline ends. Germline V gene lookup returns CDR1 SQVTM and CDR2 ANQGSEA. The CDR3 is 16 residues long. This CDR3 reads CSVVGREGRGSEKLFF. In DNA form, the CDR3 reads TGCAGCGTTGTAGGTCGTGAGGGCAGGGGTAGTGAAAAACTGTTTTTT.

This clone was found once. The chain links TRBV20-1 to TRBJ2-7, with D maybe TRBD1 (5 bases). Germline CDR1 and CDR2: DFQATT and SNEGSKA (reference sequence). V was pared by 5 bases and J by 3 bases, with 8 bases between. The CDR3 runs to 11 residues. CDR3 nucleotides: TGCAGTGCTCAGGGAAACTACGAGCAGTACTTC. Residues: CSAQGNYEQYF.

As DNA, the CDR3 is TGTGCCAGCGGGGAGTCGGGGGGCCGGGAGACCCAGTACTTC. Protein: CASGESGGRETQYF. The chain employs TRBV19 and TRBJ2-5, with D tentatively TRBD2 (7 bases). The ends were cut back, 9 bases at V and 5 bases at J, with 19 bases in the middle. Germline-derived CDR1 and CDR2 are LNHDA and SQIVND (reference sequence). This CDR3 spans 14 amino acids. Supplemented by reference TRBV19 and TRBJ2-5, the full variable domain reads DGGITQSPKYLFRKEGQNVTLSCEQNLNHDAMYWYRQDPGQGLRLIYYSQIVNDFQKGDIAEGYSVSREKKESFPLTVTSAQKNPTAFYLCASGESGGRETQYFGPGTRLLVL.

The CDR3: CAWKGGQGAFYPEAFF. CDR3 bases: TGTGCCTGGAAAGGTGGCCAGGGCGCATTTTATCCCGAAGCTTTCTTT. V is TRBV30 and J is TRBJ1-1; a possible D gene is TRBD1 (5 bases). The CDR3 is 16 amino acids. Germline CDR1 is GTSNPN and CDR2 is SVGIG (reference sequence). Between the trimmed V and J ends, which lost 4 bases and 8 bases, there was a span of 26 bases. The full variable domain, rest sourced from reference TRBV30 and TRBJ1-1, is SQTIHQWPATLVQPVGSPLSLECTVEGTSNPNLYWYRQAAGRGLQLLFYSVGIGQISSEVPQNLSASRPQDRQFILSSKKLLLSDSGFYLCAWKGGQGAFYPEAFFGQGTRLTVV.

The table lists this clone with a count of one. The rearrangement joins TRBV28 to TRBJ2-1, with 7 bases fitting TRBD1. Trimming removed 7 bases from V and 2 bases from J; junction bases left unmatched: 11. The germline CDR1 and CDR2 sequences are MDHEN and SYDVKM. CDR3 length equals 16 residues. The CDR3 bases are TGTGCCAGCAAACGCCAGACAGGGAATCCCTACAATGAGCAGTTCTTC. Translating it yields CASKRQTGNPYNEQFF.

The chain couples TRBV28 to TRBJ2-7, with a possible D match to TRBD2 (5 bases). V lost 10 bases and J lost 2, with 12 bases in between. The length of the CDR3 is 12 residues. CDR1 MDHEN and CDR2 SYDVKM come from the germline V gene. The CDR3 DNA is TGTGCCATCCAGCGGAGAACCTACGAGCAGTACTTC. This encodes CAIQRRTYEQYF.

V is TRBV3-1 (or the pseudogene TRBV3-2) and J is TRBJ1-2, with TRBD1 identical over 7 bases. J lost 2 bases, V lost 4 bases, and 1 base had no gene match. The CDR3 has 13 residues. Germline CDR1 LGHDT, CDR2 YNNKEL (reference sequence). CDR3 protein: CASSPTGNYGYTF. The CDR3 DNA follows: TGTGCCAGCAGCCCGACAGGGAACTATGGCTACACCTTC.

The rearrangement uses TRBV19 and TRBJ2-1, with TRBD2 matching over 11 bases. Germline V gene sequence: CDR1 LNHDA, CDR2 SQIVND (reference sequence). CDR3 length equals 16 residues. The trim removed 3 bases at V and 3 bases at J, leaving 4 bases unmatched. In DNA form, the CDR3 reads TGTGCCAGTAGTATCGAGCTAGCGGGAGGCTACAATGAGCAGTTCTTC. Protein: CASSIELAGGYNEQFF.

The chain is built from TRBV11-1 and TRBJ2-1, with 11 positions matching TRBD2. The germline CDR1 and CDR2 sequences are SGHAT and FQDESV (reference sequence). Trimming took 4 bases from V and 2 from J; bases not matched to a gene: 4. The CDR3 extends over 16 amino acids. CDR3 coding DNA: TGTGCCAGCAGCTACCGACTAGCGGGGACCTACAATGAGCAGTTCTTC. Protein: CASSYRLAGTYNEQFF.